This entry concerns a single T cell receptor (beta chain). Its antigen is not identified. This sample stems from a study of shared clonotypes between healthy human individuals. As for the study in general: Three CD4 naive, three CD4 memory, two CD8 naive and one CD8 memory plate were used per donor. Findings and limits, study-wide: Researchers found naive subsets generally carried larger estimated richness than memory subsets. Sharing across several donors was seen in 4% to 5.5% of naive CD4 clonotypes.

TCRdb's table, derived via immunoSEQ multiplex PCR, lists solely in-frame clones and lacks some. The data contain approximately 980,000 clones, 76% of them singletons. The germline V gene has CDR1 SGHTA and CDR2 FQGNSA. Trimming took 2 bases from V and 2 from J, leaving 16 bases between them. This CDR3 contains 16 residues. Naive CD45RA+ and memory CD45RA-negative subsets were split from CD4+ cells. This TCR came from a man aged 18 to 29 in good health. The sample taken for sequencing was memory CD4+ T cells sorted from blood. Sample subset: CD45RA-negative fraction. The gene calls are TRBV7-2 and TRBJ2-7; tentative D call: TRBD1 (6 bases). CDR3 protein: CASSLNSGTQAYEQYF. CDR3 DNA sequence: TGTGCCAGCAGCTTAAACTCTGGGACACAAGCCTACGAGCAGTACTTC.